This T cell receptor beta chain derives from a study of neurological immune-mediated disorders. The study's findings and limits: In HTLV-1-associated myelopathy, TCR clonal expansion was greatest, and in multiple sclerosis it was least, below healthy controls.

This CDR3 contains 14 residues. The V end lost 5 bases, the J end lost 4 bases, and 15 bases lay between the germline ends. Germline V gene lookup returns CDR1 SGHRS and CDR2 YFSETQ. This clonotype was seen repeatedly, ten times or more. Its antigen is still unknown. As for the cDNA, it was generated by 5'RACE with 10-nucleotide random UMIs. TCRdb re-analysed the 5' RACE reads in MiXCR, keeping a single row per CDR3 protein. The table includes tens of thousands of distinct CDR3 sequences, 2.5% to 3% detected once. The sequence was collected from a woman aged 25 to 39 with multiple sclerosis. Sequencing was carried out using PBMCs. The chain recombines TRBV5-1 with TRBJ1-1, with D perhaps TRBD1 (5 bases). DNA of the CDR3: TGCGCCAGCAGGGAGGGGACCAGGTCCACTGAAGCTTTCTTT. It yields the protein CASREGTRSTEAFF.